This is a list of T cell receptor beta chains from one sample in a study of cytomegalovirus exposure and HLA in healthy donors. The assay was immunoSEQ multiplex PCR, and TCRdb's table has in-frame clones only and misses some. The sample carries around 120,000 clones, around 80% recorded once. The sequencing sample was made of PBMCs. The receptors derive from a man aged 50-59 years in good health and CMV-seronegative. CDR3s include the opening cysteine and the closing phenylalanine or tryptophan. A D gene is named only where the DNA matches it firmly. Part of the rows lack a size; the others show once, few, many or a class for expanded clones.

cdr3_nt | cdr3_aa | d_call | j_call | v_call | clone_size
TGTGCCAGCAGCGACTACGGGACAGGGGGCGGCACCGGGGAGCTGTTTTTT | CASSDYGTGGGTGELFF | TRBD1 | TRBJ2-2 | TRBV7-2 | .
TGTGCCAGCAGAGGGACAGGGGGGTACGAGCAGTACTTC | CASRGTGGYEQYF | TRBD1 | TRBJ2-7 | TRBV2 | once
TGCGCCAGCAGCCCTGACAGAAACTATGGCTACACCTTC | CASSPDRNYGYTF | . | TRBJ1-2 | TRBV5-1 | .
TGCGCCAGCAGCCAGGACAGAGCCTACGAGCAGTACTTC | CASSQDRAYEQYF | . | TRBJ2-7 | TRBV4-1 | few
TGTGCCAGCAGCGTTGAACAGGGGCTTAGCGGGGAGCTGTTTTTT | CASSVEQGLSGELFF | TRBD1 | TRBJ2-2 | TRBV7-9 | .
TGTGCCAGCAGTGCCGACAGGAACACCGGGGAGCTGTTTTTT | CASSADRNTGELFF | . | TRBJ2-2 | TRBV6-4 | .
TGCGCCAGCAGCTTTAACTCAATTGACAATGAGCAGTTCTTC | CASSFNSIDNEQFF | . | TRBJ2-1 | TRBV5-1 | .
TGTGCCACCAGCAGGAGTCGGAGCGTAGAGACCCAGTACTTC | CATSRSRSVETQYF | . | TRBJ2-5 | TRBV15 | .
TGTGCCAGCAGCGACCCGACAGGGAGGAATGAGCAGTTCTTC | CASSDPTGRNEQFF | . | TRBJ2-1 | TRBV7-8 | .
TGTGCCAGCAGCCAAGACGCCAGGGGATATGGCTACACCTTC | CASSQDARGYGYTF | . | TRBJ1-2 | TRBV4-2 | .
TGTGCCAGGCAGTCGGGGGGAACCCAGTACTTC | CARQSGGTQYF | TRBD2 | TRBJ2-5 | TRBV30 | .
TGTGCCAGCAGCCCCACCCCGAGGACAGCTTCCTACGAGCAGTACTTC | CASSPTPRTASYEQYF | . | TRBJ2-7 | TRBV28 | .
TGTGCCTGGAGTAGCGGGGGGGCCATAGATACGCAGTATTTT | CAWSSGGAIDTQYF | TRBD2 | TRBJ2-3 | TRBV30 | few
TGCGCCAGCAGCTTGGCGGGGCGGGGGGGCCTGCTCCTCACAGATACGCAGTATTTT | CASSLAGRGGLLLTDTQYF | TRBD2 | TRBJ2-3 | TRBV5-1 | .
TGTGCCAGCAGCCGGGACAGGGTGGATGGCTACACCTTC | CASSRDRVDGYTF | TRBD1 | TRBJ1-2 | TRBV28 | .
TGTGCCAGCAGTGACTCGAGTACTAGCCGCAATGAGCAGTTCTTC | CASSDSSTSRNEQFF | . | TRBJ2-1 | TRBV6-4 | .
TGTGCCAGCAGTGATGCGCTAGCGGGGTCCTACGAGCAGTACTTC | CASSDALAGSYEQYF | TRBD2 | TRBJ2-7 | TRBV2 | .
TGTGCCAGCAGCTGGAGGGTGGAGAGCAATCAGCCCCAGCATTTT | CASSWRVESNQPQHF | . | TRBJ1-5 | TRBV28 | .
TGTGCCAGCAGCTTTCAGGCGACAACGCAGTATTTT | CASSFQATTQYF | . | TRBJ2-3 | TRBV5-4 | .
TGTGCCAGCAGTTACTCGCTAGCGGCTGGCTACGAGCAGTACTTC | CASSYSLAAGYEQYF | TRBD2 | TRBJ2-7 | TRBV6-6 | few
TGTGCCTGGAGTTCCCGCAGGGTGAGCGGAAACACCATATATTTT | CAWSSRRVSGNTIYF | . | TRBJ1-3 | TRBV30 | .
TGTGCCAGCAGTAAGCTCCGGGTTAGCGAGAGCTCCTACAATGAGCAGTTCTTC | CASSKLRVSESSYNEQFF | . | TRBJ2-1 | TRBV2 | few
TGCGCCAGCAGCTCTAGCGGGGGGGCCTACAATGAGCAGTTCTTC | CASSSSGGAYNEQFF | TRBD2 | TRBJ2-1 | TRBV5-1 | .
TGTGCCAGCTCGACGGGAAACTATGGCTACACCTTC | CASSTGNYGYTF | . | TRBJ1-2 | TRBV9 | .
TGTGCCAGCAGTCCCTCCGGGACTCTGGAGCAGTACTTC | CASSPSGTLEQYF | . | TRBJ2-7 | TRBV6-5 | .
TGTGCCAGCAGCTCACAGGGGCTCCGGCAGCCCCAGCATTTT | CASSSQGLRQPQHF | TRBD1 | TRBJ1-5 | TRBV7-9 | .
TGTGCCAGCAACGAGCGGACCGAAGCTTTCTTT | CASNERTEAFF | . | TRBJ1-1 | TRBV21-1 | .
TGTGCCAGTAGTTCCGACGGGACTACCTCATACGAGCAGTACTTC | CASSSDGTTSYEQYF | TRBD2 | TRBJ2-7 | TRBV19 | .
TGTGCCAGCAGTCCCCCATTGGAGGGAGTATTGGAGCAGTACTTC | CASSPPLEGVLEQYF | . | TRBJ2-7 | TRBV25-1 | .
TGTGCCAGCAGCTTAGAGCAGGGTTCTCAGCCCCAGCATTTT | CASSLEQGSQPQHF | . | TRBJ1-5 | TRBV11-3 | .
TGTGCCAGCAGACATCAGGGTCTGGAGACCCAGTACTTC | CASRHQGLETQYF | . | TRBJ2-5 | TRBV28 | .
TGTGCCAGCAGCGAGGGGACTAGCGGACACTCCTACAATGAGCAGTTCTTC | CASSEGTSGHSYNEQFF | TRBD2 | TRBJ2-1 | TRBV11-3 | once
TGTGCCAGTAGTATGTATGTACTAGCGGATGCAGGAGAGACCCAGTACTTC | CASSMYVLADAGETQYF | TRBD2 | TRBJ2-5 | TRBV19 | .
TGTGCCAGCAGCCTCCGCCCAGCGGGAGAAGAGACCCAGTACTTC | CASSLRPAGEETQYF | TRBD2 | TRBJ2-5 | TRBV5-8 | .
TGTGCCAGAAGCTTGGGACTAGCTGGTTGGTTCTTC | CARSLGLAGWFF | TRBD2 | TRBJ2-1 | TRBV5-3 | .
TGTGCCACCAGCAGCGACAGGGGCCCCTACGAGCAGTACTTC | CATSSDRGPYEQYF | TRBD1 | TRBJ2-7 | TRBV15 | .
TGTGCCAGCAGCCGGGGCCACATTGGCCGCTATGGCTACACCTTC | CASSRGHIGRYGYTF | . | TRBJ1-2 | TRBV14 | few
TGTGCCAGCAGCGAACTCCCTTCAGGGTTGAACGGGGAGCTGTTTTTT | CASSELPSGLNGELFF | . | TRBJ2-2 | TRBV2 | .
TGCGCCAGCAGCTTGTGGGGGGGCCGGGATTCCTACGAGCAGTACTTC | CASSLWGGRDSYEQYF | . | TRBJ2-7 | TRBV5-1 | .
TGCGCCAGCAGCCTATCGGGGATTCGCGGCTACACCTTC | CASSLSGIRGYTF | . | TRBJ1-2 | TRBV4-3 | few
TGCGCCAGCAGCCAAGCTCCAGGGTCCTACGAGCAGTACTTC | CASSQAPGSYEQYF | . | TRBJ2-7 | TRBV4-3 | .
TGTGCCAGCTCCCGGGACAGGGGTAACACCGGGGAGCTGTTTTTT | CASSRDRGNTGELFF | TRBD1 | TRBJ2-2 | TRBV2 | .
TGTGCCAGCAGCTTAACTCGGGACAGGGGAATCTACAATGAGCAGTTCTTC | CASSLTRDRGIYNEQFF | TRBD1 | TRBJ2-1 | TRBV7-2 | .
TGTGCCTGGAGTCCTACGGGGGTAGCGGGGGGTGGGTCCTACAATGAGCAGTTCTTC | CAWSPTGVAGGGSYNEQFF | TRBD2 | TRBJ2-1 | TRBV30 | .
TGTGCCAGCAGCTCCTTACCTACAGGGGGCAATTCACCCCTCCACTTT | CASSSLPTGGNSPLHF | TRBD1 | TRBJ1-6 | TRBV7-2 | .
TGTGCCAGCAGCACGGGACAGGGAGAGACCCAGTACTTC | CASSTGQGETQYF | TRBD1 | TRBJ2-5 | TRBV9 | once
TGTGCCAGCAGTGATCAGGGGAGTGGCGGGGAGCTGTTTTTT | CASSDQGSGGELFF | . | TRBJ2-2 | TRBV6-1 | .
TGTGCCAGCAGCTTAGTCCCCCTCGGGGATACGCAGTATTTT | CASSLVPLGDTQYF | . | TRBJ2-3 | TRBV7-2 | .
TGTGCCAGCAGCCAAGGACAGGGCGGGCAGCCCCAGCATTTT | CASSQGQGGQPQHF | TRBD1 | TRBJ1-5 | TRBV6-5 | .
TGTGCCAGCTCGGCGGAGGCGGATCAGCCCCAGCATTTT | CASSAEADQPQHF | . | TRBJ1-5 | TRBV18 | .
TGTGCCAGCAGCCAAGCGGTCGGGCGGGAGAACACCGGGGAGCTGTTTTTT | CASSQAVGRENTGELFF | . | TRBJ2-2 | TRBV4-2 | .
TGTGCCAGCACCGAAGCGGGTTCCTACGAGCAGTACTTC | CASTEAGSYEQYF | . | TRBJ2-7 | TRBV6-5 | .